This T cell receptor beta chain was documented in a study of OX40 agonist ivuxolimab in advanced cancers. Study-wide background: Ivuxolimab, an agonist antibody against OX40 (CD134), was given to patients.

TCRdb's copy holds only in-frame clones and misses some; the assay was immunoSEQ multiplex PCR. The repertoire holds nearly 85,000 clones, less than 90% seen once, with more than 0.75% in the top ten. With 1 base clipped from V and 11 bases from J, the junction kept 7 bases outside the gene matches. This CDR3 is 15 amino acids long. Germline loops: CDR1 SGHTA, CDR2 FQGNSA. Notes on this clone: Its antigen is not known.

Study-wide findings and caveats: Low normalized T-cell clonal expansion was also seen in some nonresponders. Dose levels from 0.1 to 3.0 mg/kg saw CD4+ and CD8+ blood T cells expand clonally by week 6.

Sequenced material: CD4+ or CD8+ T cells sorted from blood, taken in a trial of the OX40 agonist ivuxolimab. The chain uses TRBV7-2 and TRBJ2-3; 12 nucleotides match TRBD2. The origin of this receptor is an adult with an advanced solid tumor such as melanoma, head and neck, liver or kidney cancer. CDR3 protein: CASSLDQLAGGKQYF. CDR3 DNA: TGTGCCAGCAGCTTAGATCAACTAGCGGGGGGTAAGCAGTATTTT.